Listed here are 7 T cell receptor beta chains from one sample, sequenced in a study of beta chain features in type 1 diabetes. Expressed TCRB transcripts were sequenced because the isolated RNA had all been reverse transcribed beforehand. The data were produced by immunoSEQ multiplex PCR, yet TCRdb's version contains in-frame clones alone and is incomplete. Here the sample spans under 900,000 clones, roughly 17% being singletons. The sequenced sample consisted of naive CD4+ T cells from blood. These receptors all stem from a woman younger than 35 in good health.

The V gene is TRBV18, the J gene TRBJ1-3; D may be TRBD1 (6 bases). Trimming took 3 bases from V and 0 from J, leaving 9 bases between them. Germline V lookup: CDR1 KGHSH, CDR2 LQKENI. The CDR3 sequence is 15 residues long. CDR3 loop: CASSPTGSSGNTIYF. The CDR3 DNA reads as TGTGCCAGCTCACCGACAGGATCCTCTGGAAACACCATATATTTT. The full variable domain, rest sourced from reference TRBV18 and TRBJ1-3, is NAGVMQNPRHLVRRRGQEARLRCSPMKGHSHVYWYRQLPEEGLKFMVYLQKENIIDESGMPKERFSAEFPKEGPSILRIQQVVRGDSAAYFCASSPTGSSGNTIYFGEGSWLTVV.

This rearrangement joins TRBV29-1 to TRBJ2-3, with D perhaps TRBD1 or TRBD2 (6 bases each). The CDR3 runs to 14 residues. The ends were cut back, 4 bases at V and 14 bases at J, with 25 bases in the middle. CDR1 and CDR2 from the germline V gene are SQVTM and ANQGSEA. CDR3 in amino acids: CSVAFPFRGTWGYF. The DNA of the CDR3 is TGCAGCGTTGCTTTCCCGTTTCGGGGGACATGGGGGTATTTT.

This sequence joins TRBV5-1 and TRBJ2-7; 8 nucleotides align to TRBD2. Unmatched junction bases numbered 9, after V lost 0 bases and J lost 4 bases. Germline-derived CDR1 and CDR2 are SGHRS and YFSETQ. The CDR3 consists of 16 residues. Here the CDR3 DNA reads TGCGCCAGCAGCTTGGCCCCCCAGCGGGAGTGGTACGAGCAGTACTTC. Amino acids: CASSLAPQREWYEQYF.

This clone was counted only a few times. This chain joins TRBV4-2 and TRBJ2-1, with D possibly being TRBD1 (6 bases). V was trimmed by 0 bases and J by 1 base, leaving 13 bases between them. This CDR3 spans 17 amino acids. Germline loops: CDR1 LGHNA, CDR2 YNFKEQ. CDR3 nucleotides: TGTGCCAGCAGCCAAGATATGACAGGAGCGTCCTACAATGAGCAGTTCTTC. Translated, it gives CASSQDMTGASYNEQFF.

The table lists this clone with a few counts. The genes are TRBV11-1 and TRBJ1-5; D unclear. The CDR3 runs 14 residues. Trimming took 5 bases from V and 0 from J, leaving 8 bases between them. In germline, CDR1 is SGHAT, CDR2 FQDESV (reference sequence). CDR3 DNA: TGTGCCAGCAGCGCTCAAGGTAGCAATCAGCCCCAGCATTTT. Its translation: CASSAQGSNQPQHF.

This chain joins TRBV29-1 and TRBJ2-7; the match to TRBD2 covers 10 bases. The germline V gene has CDR1 SQVTM and CDR2 ANQGSEA. This CDR3 spans 17 amino acids. The junction had 20 bases not matched to a gene; V was cut back by 5 bases and J by 7 bases. The CDR3 coding sequence is TGCAGCGTTTCCAATATCCGGACTAGCGGCGTTACTAGTGAGCAGTACTTC. Protein: CSVSNIRTSGVTSEQYF.

This clone was observed a handful of times. V and J are TRBV6-6 and TRBJ2-3, with a tentative D call TRBD2 (6 bases). Trimming left V 7 bases short and J 0 bases short, with 17 bases between. The CDR3 is 16 amino acids. CDR1 and CDR2 from the germline V gene are MNHNY and SVGAGI (reference sequence). CDR3 DNA: TGTGCCAGCAAATTCGGGAGTGCGAGGAGCACAGATACGCAGTATTTT. Its translation is CASKFGSARSTDTQYF.